This TCR beta chain was captured in a study of blood T cell repertoires in COVID-19 (dated by TCRdb to the early 2020s). Notes on the research overall: Collaborator samples came from the United States, Italy and Spain and covered acute and convalescent phases of COVID-19. The repertoires were released in a freely available public database intended as a resource for research on the immune response to SARS-CoV-2. The material from the prospective study consisted of cDNA or gDNA derived from T cells, B-cell-depleted T cells, or PBMCs. Deeply sampled blood TCRbeta repertoires from subjects exposed to, actively infected with, or recovered from COVID-19 were included in the dataset. The samples were drawn from the first 160 participants of the ongoing ImmuneRACE study and from 1,254 subjects provided by 6 global collaborators. Sample metadata almost always included a de-identified subject ID, COVID-19 status, age in years and sex. Where available, HLA class I and class II types were obtained from metadata supplied by the sample provider rather than from assay-based typing.

General findings and caveats noted by the study authors: The amount of clinical and demographic metadata varied by source and participant and was provided uncurated.

From the germline V gene (reference sequence), CDR1 is GTSNPN and CDR2 is SVGIG. Cut back by 0 bases and 7 bases, the V and J ends lie 7 bases apart. From the cysteine through the phenylalanine, the CDR3 covers 11 amino acids. The only DNA kept is the CDR3, 33 bases in frame from the first base. One collaborating source in Seattle enrolled patients during active infection and followed them longitudinally through the course of disease. Whole blood was collected in K2EDTA tubes by collaborating institutions according to the institutions' own protocols. Collaborator samples were shipped for TCRbeta analysis as frozen whole blood, isolated PBMCs, or DNA extracted from either sample type. TCRbeta CDR3 regions were amplified from genomic DNA by means of the immunoSEQ Assay, a bias-controlled multiplex PCR. As for how the authors treated the data: Nucleated cell counts per sample were estimated from amplification of reference gene primers within the assay. To quantify the absolute abundance of each unique TCRbeta CDR3 rearrangement, sequence reads were collapsed and filtered. For each sample, productive Simpson clonality was calculated by taking the square root of Simpson's diversity index across productive rearrangements. Not all clones reach the TCRdb copy of this immuneACCESS table, which keeps in-frame sequences only. Checked studies attribute under half of the gap to unresolved V genes and leave the rest unexplained. The V and J calls and the clone size are those of that table, but D and trimming were determined from the DNA. The table for this sample lists more than 95,000 clones; 81% of them were counted only once. The top ten constitute about a sixth of the sample.

Note on this clone: What antigen it recognizes has not been identified. Nothing much larger sits one base from this clone, and base qualities are not available.

This clonotype originated in a man aged 25-45 years with COVID-19, enrolled during active disease. This sequence uses TRBV30 and TRBJ2-7; confidence is insufficient to name the D gene. Sequenced material: peripheral blood. The DNA sequence reads TGTGCCTGGAGTGTACGTCTAGAGCAGTACTTC. Its protein product is CAWSVRLEQYF.